This T cell receptor beta chain emerged from a study of OX40 agonist ivuxolimab in advanced cancers. Germline trimming cut 4 bases from V and 4 bases from J; bases unmatched to any gene: 3. Germline values: CDR1 MNHEY, CDR2 SMNVEV (reference sequence). The CDR3 is 14 residues long. As concerns this clone: Antigen unknown.

Sequencing used immunoSEQ multiplex PCR; TCRdb keeps in-frame clones, though not all of them. Of around 26,000 clones listed, approximately 85% were seen once; the top ten hold 30% to 40%. Study-level results: The study observed clonal expansion of CD4+ and CD8+ blood T cells by week 6 at 0.1 to 3.0 mg/kg.

The chain carries TRBV27 and TRBJ2-3; 9 positions match TRBD1. Sample: CD4+ or CD8+ T cells sorted from blood, taken in a trial of the OX40 agonist ivuxolimab. The receptor was derived from an adult with an advanced solid tumor such as melanoma, head and neck, liver or kidney cancer. The CDR3: CASSYGTGPDTQYF. The DNA for the CDR3 is TGTGCCAGCAGTTATGGGACAGGGCCAGATACGCAGTATTTT.